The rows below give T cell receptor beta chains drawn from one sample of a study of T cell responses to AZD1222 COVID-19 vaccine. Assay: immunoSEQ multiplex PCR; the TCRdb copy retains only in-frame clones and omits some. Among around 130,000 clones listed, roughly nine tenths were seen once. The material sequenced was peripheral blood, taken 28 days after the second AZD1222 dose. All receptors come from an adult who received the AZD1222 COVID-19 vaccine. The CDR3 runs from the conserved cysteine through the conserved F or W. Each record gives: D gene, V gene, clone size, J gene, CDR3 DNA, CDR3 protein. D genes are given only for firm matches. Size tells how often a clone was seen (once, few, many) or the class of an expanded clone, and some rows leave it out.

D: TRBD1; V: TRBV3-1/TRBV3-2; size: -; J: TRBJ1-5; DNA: TGTGCCAGCAGCCCCCGGGACAGGGCTCAGCCCCAGCATTTT; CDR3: CASSPRDRAQPQHF
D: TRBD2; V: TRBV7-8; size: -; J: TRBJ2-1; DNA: TGTGCCAGCAGCTTAGCGCTGGCTAGCGGGGGGGGTGAGCAGTTCTTC; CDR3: CASSLALASGGGEQFF
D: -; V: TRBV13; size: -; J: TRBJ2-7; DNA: TGTGCCAGCAGCCTACTCGGTGGGTCCTACGAGCAGTACTTC; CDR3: CASSLLGGSYEQYF
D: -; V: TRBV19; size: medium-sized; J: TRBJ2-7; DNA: TGTGCCAGTAGTTTCGGAAGCCACTACGAGCAGTACTTC; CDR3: CASSFGSHYEQYF
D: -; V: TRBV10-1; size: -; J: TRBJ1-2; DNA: TGCGCCAGCAGTCCAACAGGAAACTATGGCTACACCTTC; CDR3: CASSPTGNYGYTF
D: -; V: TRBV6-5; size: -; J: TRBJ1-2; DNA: TGTGCCAGCAGTTACGTGGCAGGGTGGGAAAACTATGGCTACACCTTC; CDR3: CASSYVAGWENYGYTF
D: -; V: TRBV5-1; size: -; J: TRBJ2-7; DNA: TGCGCCAGCACCCCGAGCTCGGTGAACTACGAGCAGTACTTC; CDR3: CASTPSSVNYEQYF
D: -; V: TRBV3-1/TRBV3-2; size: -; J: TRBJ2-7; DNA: TGTGCCAGCGGTCTTCCTTACGAGCAGTACTTC; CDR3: CASGLPYEQYF
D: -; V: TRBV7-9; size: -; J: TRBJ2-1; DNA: TGTGCCAGCAGCTTAGGAGAAGGCGGGACCTCCTACAATGAGCAGTTCTTC; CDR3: CASSLGEGGTSYNEQFF
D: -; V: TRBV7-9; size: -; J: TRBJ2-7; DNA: TGTGCCAGCAGCTTTTTGGGCTACGAGCAGTACTTC; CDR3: CASSFLGYEQYF
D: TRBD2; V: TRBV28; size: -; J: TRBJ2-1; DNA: TGTGCCAGCAGTTTGGAGACTAGCGGGTTTACATCCTCCTACAATGAGCAGTTCTTC; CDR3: CASSLETSGFTSSYNEQFF
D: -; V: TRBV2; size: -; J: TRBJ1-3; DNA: TGTGCCAGCAAGCAGGGGTCTGGAAACACCATATATTTT; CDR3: CASKQGSGNTIYF
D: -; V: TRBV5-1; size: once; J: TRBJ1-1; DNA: TGCGCCAGCAGCCCATCGGGGATACAGGGCACTGAAGCTTTCTTT; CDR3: CASSPSGIQGTEAFF
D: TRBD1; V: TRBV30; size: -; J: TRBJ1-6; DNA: TGTGCCTGGAGTGTCGGGACAGGGAATTCACCCCTCCACTTT; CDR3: CAWSVGTGNSPLHF